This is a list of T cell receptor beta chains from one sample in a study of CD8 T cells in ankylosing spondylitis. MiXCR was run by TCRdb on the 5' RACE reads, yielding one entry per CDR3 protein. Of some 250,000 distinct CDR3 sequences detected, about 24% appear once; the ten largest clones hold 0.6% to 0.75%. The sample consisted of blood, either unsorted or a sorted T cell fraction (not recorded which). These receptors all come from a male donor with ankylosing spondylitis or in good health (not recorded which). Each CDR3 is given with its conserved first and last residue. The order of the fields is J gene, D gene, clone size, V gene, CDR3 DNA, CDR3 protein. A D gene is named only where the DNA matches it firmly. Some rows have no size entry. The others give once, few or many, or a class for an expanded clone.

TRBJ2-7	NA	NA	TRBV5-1	TGCGCCAGCAGCTTGGTGGACAGACCATACGAGCAGTACTTC	CASSLVDRPYEQYF
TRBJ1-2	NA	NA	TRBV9	TGTGCCAGCAGCGCAACCGGGACCCACTATGGCTACACCTTC	CASSATGTHYGYTF
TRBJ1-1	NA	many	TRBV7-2	TGTGCCAGCAGCTTATTAGGGCCCACTGAAGCTTTCTTT	CASSLLGPTEAFF
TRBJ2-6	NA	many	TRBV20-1	TGCAGTGCTCAAAGCACGTCTGGGGCCAACGTCCTGACTTTC	CSAQSTSGANVLTF
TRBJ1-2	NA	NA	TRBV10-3	TGTGCCATCACCCCCAGGGGCGACAACTATGGCTACACCTTC	CAITPRGDNYGYTF
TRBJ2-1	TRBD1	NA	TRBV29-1	TGCAGCGTTGAAGGGCTGAGGGACAGCCAGATTGAGCAGTTCTTC	CSVEGLRDSQIEQFF
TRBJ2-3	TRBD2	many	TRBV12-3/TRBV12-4	TGTGCCGTTAGCGGGGGTTTTGGAGATACGCAGTATTTT	CAVSGGFGDTQYF
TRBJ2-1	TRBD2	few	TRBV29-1	TGCAGCGTTGGAACGGGGGGGCTTAATGAGCAGTTCTTC	CSVGTGGLNEQFF
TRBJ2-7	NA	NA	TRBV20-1	TGCAGTGTCAGGGGCGGGGGAAGGTACGAGCAGTACTTC	CSVRGGGRYEQYF
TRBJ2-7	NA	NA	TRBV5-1	TGCGCCAGCAGCTCAGCCCCTTGGACAGCCTACGAGCAGTACTTC	CASSSAPWTAYEQYF
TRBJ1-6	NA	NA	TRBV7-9	TGTGCCAGCAGCTTAGGTGGGACATTGCATTCACCCCTCCACTTT	CASSLGGTLHSPLHF
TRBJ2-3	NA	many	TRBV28	TGTGCCAGCACCATAGGGAATGAGAAAGTGCAGTATTTT	CASTIGNEKVQYF
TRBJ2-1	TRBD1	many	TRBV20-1	TGCAGTGCTCGGACAGGAAGCTCCTACAATGAGCAGTTCTTC	CSARTGSSYNEQFF
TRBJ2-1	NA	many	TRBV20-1	TGCAGTGCTAGAGATCCCGACAATGAGCAGTTCTTC	CSARDPDNEQFF
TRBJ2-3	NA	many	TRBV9	TGTGCCAGCAGCGAAGTGGAGGCTAGCACAGATACGCAGTATTTT	CASSEVEASTDTQYF
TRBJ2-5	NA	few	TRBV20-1	TGCAGTGCTCAGGGGTTGGGGGGGACCCAGTACTTC	CSAQGLGGTQYF
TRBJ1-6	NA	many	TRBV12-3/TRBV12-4	TGTGCCAGCAGTCCCACGACCGGTGGAATTGGGTCACCCCTCCACTTT	CASSPTTGGIGSPLHF
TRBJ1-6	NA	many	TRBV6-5	TGTGCCAGCAGTTACGGGGGAAGTGTAGGTTCACCCCTCCACTTT	CASSYGGSVGSPLHF
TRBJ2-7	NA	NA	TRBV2	TGTGCCAGCAGTGATTCGTCATGGGAGTACGAGCAGTACTTC	CASSDSSWEYEQYF
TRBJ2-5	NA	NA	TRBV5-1	TGCGCCAGCAGCTTTGGGCTAACACAAGAGACCCAGTACTTC	CASSFGLTQETQYF
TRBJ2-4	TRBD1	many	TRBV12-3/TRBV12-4	TGTGCCAGCAGTTTTGTCGGGACAGGAAACATTCAGTACTTC	CASSFVGTGNIQYF
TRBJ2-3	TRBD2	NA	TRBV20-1	TGCAGTGCTAGAGATCGGGAGGGCGTGTCAGATACGCAGTATTTT	CSARDREGVSDTQYF
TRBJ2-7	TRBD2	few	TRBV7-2	TGTGCCAGCAGCTCTAGCGGGCAAGGGGAGCAGTACTTC	CASSSSGQGEQYF
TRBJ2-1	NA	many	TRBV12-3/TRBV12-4	TGTGCCAGCAGTTTATCTCAGGGATACAATGAGCAGTTCTTC	CASSLSQGYNEQFF
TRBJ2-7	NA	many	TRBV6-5	TGTGCCAGCAGTTCCGCCGCTTTCAGATTCTACGAGCAGTACTTC	CASSSAAFRFYEQYF
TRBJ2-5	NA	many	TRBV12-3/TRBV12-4	TGTGCCAGCAGTTTGGGGGGATGGAGGGAAGAGACCCAGTACTTC	CASSLGGWREETQYF
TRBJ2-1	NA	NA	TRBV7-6	TGTGCCAGCAGCTCTCAACTAGTGGATGAGCAGTTCTTC	CASSSQLVDEQFF
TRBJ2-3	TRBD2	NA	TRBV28	TGTGCCAGCAGTTCCCTTAAGTCTAGCGGGGACGCACGAGATACGCAGTATTTT	CASSSLKSSGDARDTQYF
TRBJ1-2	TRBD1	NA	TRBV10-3	TGTGCCATCAGTGAGTCAGATTACACAGGGGGAGAATTTGGCTACACCTTC	CAISESDYTGGEFGYTF
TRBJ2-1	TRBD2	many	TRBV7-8	TGTGCCAGCAGCTTAGCGTGGGGGGGAGGTGAGCAGTTCTTC	CASSLAWGGGEQFF
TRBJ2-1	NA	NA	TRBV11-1	TGTGCCAGCAGTTTGGGCGGGGAGTTCTACAATGAGCAGTTCTTC	CASSLGGEFYNEQFF
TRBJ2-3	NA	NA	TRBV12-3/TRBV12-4	TGTGCCAGCAGTTTCGGCTCAGATACGCAGTATTTT	CASSFGSDTQYF
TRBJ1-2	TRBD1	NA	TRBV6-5	TGTGCCAGCAGTTACACCGGGACAGATAACTATGGCTACACCTTC	CASSYTGTDNYGYTF
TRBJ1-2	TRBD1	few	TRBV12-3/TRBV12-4	TGTGCCAGCAGAAGGACAGGGCATTATGGCTACACCTTC	CASRRTGHYGYTF
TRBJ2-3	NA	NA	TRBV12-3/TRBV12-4	TGTGCCAGCAGCCCCGGTGGAGGGAGACCAGATACGCAGTATTTT	CASSPGGGRPDTQYF
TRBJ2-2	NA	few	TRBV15	TGTGCCACCAGCAGGGCCGGACTCAGGACAGGCGGGGCTGGCGGGGAGCTGTTTTTT	CATSRAGLRTGGAGGELFF
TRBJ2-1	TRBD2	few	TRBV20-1	TGCAGTGCTGGCCCTTCTAGCGGGGGGGGTGAGCAGTTCTTC	CSAGPSSGGGEQFF
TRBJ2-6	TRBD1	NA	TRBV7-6	TGTGCCAGCAGGACGGGACAGGGAATTGCTGGGGCCAACGTCCTGACTTTC	CASRTGQGIAGANVLTF
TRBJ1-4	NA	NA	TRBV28	TGTGCCAGCAGTTTTCTACGGAATGAAAAACTGTTTTTT	CASSFLRNEKLFF
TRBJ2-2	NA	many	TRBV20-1	TGCAGTGGTCAAAGACTGAACACCGGGGAGCTGTTTTTT	CSGQRLNTGELFF
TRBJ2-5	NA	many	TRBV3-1	TGTGCCAGCAGCCCTCTCGGGGAGTTCCAAGAGACCCAGTACTTC	CASSPLGEFQETQYF
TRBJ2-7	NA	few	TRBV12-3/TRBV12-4	TGTGCCAGCCGCCGGGACGGGTACTCCTACGAGCAGTACTTC	CASRRDGYSYEQYF
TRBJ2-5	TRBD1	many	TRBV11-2	TGTGCCAGCAGCGGCACCAGACAGGGCGGAACCCAGTACTTC	CASSGTRQGGTQYF
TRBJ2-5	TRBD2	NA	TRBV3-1	TGTGCCAGCAGCCAAGATAGAAAAGGGCTAGCGGGGTACCAAGAGACCCAGTACTTC	CASSQDRKGLAGYQETQYF
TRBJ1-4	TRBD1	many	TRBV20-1	TGCAGTGTTTCGACAGGGGAGAAAGGGGAAAAACTGTTTTTT	CSVSTGEKGEKLFF
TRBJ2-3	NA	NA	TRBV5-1	TGCGCCAGCCGGTCACCAACTAGCACAGATACGCAGTATTTT	CASRSPTSTDTQYF
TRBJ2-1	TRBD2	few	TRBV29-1	TGCAGCACTGTCCTAGGACTAGCGGCCTCACGTAGTGAGCAGTTCTTC	CSTVLGLAASRSEQFF
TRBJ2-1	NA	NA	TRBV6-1	TGTGCCAGCAGTGGATCCGGGACTTCCTCCTACAATGAGCAGTTCTTC	CASSGSGTSSYNEQFF
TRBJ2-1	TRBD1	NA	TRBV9	TGTGCCAGCACGAGGGGGACAGGGGGCTGGAATGAGCAGTTCTTC	CASTRGTGGWNEQFF
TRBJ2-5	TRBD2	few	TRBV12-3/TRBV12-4	TGTGCCAGCAGTTACCGGGACTACCGCCTAGGGGACCAAGAGACCCAGTACTTC	CASSYRDYRLGDQETQYF